These 23 T cell receptor beta chains were sequenced from one sample in a study of T cell clonotyping in hematopoietic cell transplantation. The method was immunoSEQ multiplex PCR; TCRdb's version includes in-frame clones alone and lacks a portion of them. The table records fewer than 30,000 clones, approximately 94% of them present only once. The sample consisted of peripheral blood mononuclear cells. These receptors all come from a man in his forties or fifties in good health. Some clones in this sample may be carry-over from other donors' samples.

This clone was seen a few times. The chain recombines TRBV4-3 with TRBJ1-1, with TRBD1 identical over 11 bases. Germline-derived CDR1 and CDR2 are LGHNA and YSLEER. V shed 0 bases and J 5 bases; nucleotides not matched to a gene: 8. This CDR3 is 17 amino acids long. CDR3 sequence reads: CASSQDRRDRGFTEAFF. The CDR3 DNA follows: TGCGCCAGCAGCCAAGATCGCAGGGACAGGGGGTTTACTGAAGCTTTCTTT.

CDR3 nucleotides: TGTGCCAGCAGCCACAAGAAGACCCAGTACTTC. Translated, it gives CASSHKKTQYF. The chain couples TRBV4-2 to TRBJ2-5; D is ambiguous. The CDR3 extends over 11 amino acids. Trimming cost V 3 bases and J 6 bases, with 5 bases left between them. Germline loops: CDR1 LGHNA, CDR2 YNFKEQ.

CDR3 amino acids: CASSSTGMRTNEKLFF. CDR3 nucleotides: TGTGCCAGCAGTTCCACAGGGATGAGGACTAATGAAAAACTGTTTTTT. The chain links TRBV27 to TRBJ1-4, with D perhaps matching TRBD1 (6 bases). The CDR3 spans 16 residues. V was clipped by 4 bases and J by 2 bases, with 14 bases between them. The germline gives CDR1 MNHEY, CDR2 SMNVEV (reference sequence).

The CDR3 DNA reads TGTGCCAGCAGTCGCGGGGGGGCGCGGATCGGGGAGCTGTTTTTT. This codes for CASSRGGARIGELFF. The chain is built from TRBV6-5 and TRBJ2-2; 9 bases are a match to TRBD2. After removal of 5 bases from V and 7 bases from J, the junction contained 8 bases not matched to a gene. CDR3 size: 15 residues. The germline gives CDR1 MNHEY, CDR2 SVGAGI.

The CDR3 nucleotides are TGTGCCAGCAGCGTTGCGTGGGCTAGCGGGGGGGCCGGGCAGTACTTC. This translates into CASSVAWASGGAGQYF. This chain joins TRBV7-2 and TRBJ2-7, with 12 bases lining up with TRBD2. J was trimmed by 9 bases and V by 5 bases; bases with no gene match: 14. This CDR3 has 16 residues. Germline values: CDR1 SGHTA, CDR2 FQGNSA. The full variable domain, with the rest looked up from reference TRBV7-2 and TRBJ2-7, is GAGVSQSPSNKVTEKGKDVELRCDPISGHTALYWYRQSLGQGLEFLIYFQGNSAPDKSGLPSDRFSAERTGGSVSTLTIQRTQQEDSAVYLCASSVAWASGGAGQYFGPGTRLTVT.

This clone showed up just once. The V gene is TRBV9, the J gene TRBJ2-3, with D unresolved. Trimming removed 3 bases at V and 4 bases at J, with 3 bases between. This CDR3 has 11 amino acids. Germline V gene sequence: CDR1 SGDLS, CDR2 YYNGEE. As DNA, the CDR3 is TGTGCCAGCAGCGCCGCAGATACGCAGTATTTT. Translated, it gives CASSAADTQYF. Using reference TRBV9 and TRBJ2-3 for the parts outside the CDR3, the full variable domain is DSGVTQTPKHLITATGQRVTLRCSPRSGDLSVYWYQQSLDQGLQFLIQYYNGEERAKGNILERFSAQQFPDLHSELNLSSLELGDSALYFCASSAADTQYFGPGTRLTVL.

The chain recombines TRBV2 with TRBJ1-2, with TRBD1 identical over 9 bases. This CDR3 is 16 amino acids long. Germline-derived CDR1 and CDR2 are SNHLY and FYNNEI. V lost 7 bases, J lost 2 bases, and 11 bases stayed unmatched. For the CDR3, the DNA is TGTGCCAGCATTCGTGGGACAGGGAGACAGAACTATGGCTACACCTTC. It yields the protein CASIRGTGRQNYGYTF.

The genes are TRBV5-4 and TRBJ2-5; tentative D call: TRBD2 (6 bases). Germline CDR1 and CDR2: SGHNT and YYREEE (reference sequence). V lost 2 bases, J lost 7 bases, and 18 bases lay in between. The CDR3 totals 15 residues. In nucleotides, the CDR3 is TGTGCCAGCAGCTTCCCCGGGACTCTCTCCGGGACCCAGTACTTC. This translates into CASSFPGTLSGTQYF.

The V call is TRBV7-9, the J call TRBJ2-7; D gene ambiguous. This CDR3 region has 14 residues. V was pared by 6 bases and J by 6 bases, with 18 bases between. CDR1 SEHNR and CDR2 FQNEAQ come from the germline V gene (reference sequence). The CDR3: CASSQFDSLSEQYF. CDR3 bases: TGTGCCAGCAGTCAATTTGACTCCTTAAGCGAGCAGTACTTC.

This chain links TRBV30 with TRBJ2-5, with 7 bases lining up with TRBD1. Losses at the gene ends were 2 bases for V and 2 bases for J; bases not matched to a gene: 2. The CDR3 is made up of 13 amino acids. The germline gives CDR1 GTSNPN, CDR2 SVGIG (reference sequence). CDR3 sequence reads: CAWSRDRQETQYF. For the CDR3, the DNA is TGTGCCTGGAGTCGGGACAGACAAGAGACCCAGTACTTC.

The V and J genes are TRBV14 and TRBJ1-1, with D perhaps TRBD1 (5 bases). The CDR3 covers 13 residues. Looked up from germline, CDR1 is SGHDN and CDR2 is FVKESK. Between the trimmed V and J ends, which lost 5 bases and 2 bases, there was a span of 9 bases. The CDR3 is CASSRGLNTEAFF. The CDR3 DNA is TGTGCCAGCAGCAGGGGTCTAAACACTGAAGCTTTCTTT.

This clone has only one observation. The chain carries TRBV25-1 and TRBJ2-7, with D maybe TRBD2 (6 bases). Germline values: CDR1 MGHDK, CDR2 SYGVNS. Trimming shortened V by 7 bases and J by 7 bases, and 17 bases separated the two germline ends. This CDR3 is 13 amino acids long. CDR3 in DNA: TGTGCCAGCACTCGGGACTTTCTGGGGGAGCAGTACTTC. It encodes CASTRDFLGEQYF.

V usage is TRBV30 and J usage is TRBJ2-1; D uncertain. The germline V and J ends were trimmed by 0 bases and 7 bases, with 10 bases remaining between them. CDR1 is GTSNPN, CDR2 SVGIG, per germline (reference sequence). The CDR3 loop spans 13 amino acids. The CDR3 protein is CAWSVHRRNEQFF. CDR3 nucleotide sequence: TGTGCCTGGAGTGTACACCGTCGGAATGAGCAGTTCTTC.

The J gene is TRBJ1-5, the V gene TRBV4-1, with TRBD1 as a possible D gene (5 bases). The CDR3 length is 15 residues. CDR1 is MGHRA and CDR2 is YSYEKL in the germline V gene. V dropped 2 bases and J dropped 13 bases, with 21 bases sitting between them. CDR3 nucleotide sequence: TGCGCCAGCAGCCAACTACTTACAGGACCATACCGACAGCATTTT. Translated, it gives CASSQLLTGPYRQHF.

This sequence joins TRBV30 and TRBJ1-2; D remains ambiguous. CDR1 is GTSNPN and CDR2 is SVGIG in the germline V gene (reference sequence). V was trimmed by 2 bases and J by 8 bases, leaving 15 bases between them. CDR3 length: 13 amino acids. As DNA, the CDR3 is TGTGCCTGGAGTCTTCTTTGGAAGATGGGCTACACCTTC. This encodes CAWSLLWKMGYTF.

The genes are TRBV4-3 and TRBJ1-4; weak D call: TRBD1 (5 bases). The CDR3 is made up of 18 amino acids. Germline CDR1 LGHNA, CDR2 YSLEER. The ends were cut back, 0 bases at V and 6 bases at J, with 20 bases in the middle. For the CDR3, the DNA is TGCGCCAGCAGCCAAGACCCGCCCCCGGGACGGGCGGATGAAAAACTGTTTTTT. Its translation: CASSQDPPPGRADEKLFF.

The V gene is TRBV6-5, the J gene TRBJ2-2; the match to TRBD1 covers 8 bases. With V trimmed by 6 bases and J by 8 bases, 11 bases remained unmatched. CDR1 and CDR2 from the germline V gene are MNHEY and SVGAGI. CDR3 size: 15 residues. The CDR3 DNA is TGTGCCAGCAGACGGACAGGACAGGGTAGGGGGGAGCTGTTTTTT. As protein: CASRRTGQGRGELFF.

The chain links TRBV9 to TRBJ1-4; D gene uncertain. Per germline, CDR1 SGDLS and CDR2 YYNGEE. V was clipped by 3 bases and J by 8 bases, with 11 bases between them. The CDR3 runs to 13 residues. The CDR3 DNA reads TGTGCCAGCAGCGCGGCCTTAGCGGAAAAACTGTTTTTT. This sequence encodes CASSAALAEKLFF.

The chain has TRBV14 and TRBJ2-7, with 7 bases that match TRBD1. J lost 2 bases, V lost 0 bases, and 7 bases had no gene match. This CDR3 has 16 residues. The germline CDR1 and CDR2 sequences are SGHDN and FVKESK. Here the CDR3 reads CASSQDIGQATYEQYF. In nucleotides, the CDR3 is TGTGCCAGCAGCCAAGATATAGGACAGGCAACCTACGAGCAGTACTTC. Combining the CDR3 with reference TRBV14 and TRBJ2-7 gives the whole variable domain EAGVTQFPSHSVIEKGQTVTLRCDPISGHDNLYWYRRVMGKEIKFLLHFVKESKQDESGMPNNRFLAERTGGTYSTLKVQPAELEDSGVYFCASSQDIGQATYEQYFGPGTRLTVT.

V usage is TRBV27 and J usage is TRBJ1-2, with 7 bases matching TRBD1. With V trimmed by 5 bases and J by 3 bases, 9 bases remained unmatched. From germline, CDR1 is MNHEY and CDR2 SMNVEV (reference sequence). There are 15 residues in the CDR3. The CDR3 DNA sequence: TGTGCCAGCAGTGCCGGGGGAGGGGGCGACTATGGCTACACCTTC. This codes for CASSAGGGGDYGYTF.

This CDR3 is CASSFRVEQYF. The CDR3 nucleotides read TGTGCCAGCAGCTTTCGAGTCGAGCAGTACTTC. This chain connects TRBV11-2 to TRBJ2-7; no clear D gene. The CDR3 is made up of 11 amino acids. Germline assignment: CDR1 SGHAT and CDR2 FQNNGV. Between the trimmed V and J ends, which lost 3 bases and 6 bases, there was a span of 6 bases.

The chain has TRBV5-8 and TRBJ1-4; 10 bases match TRBD1. CDR3 length: 17 residues. Germline V lookup: CDR1 SGHTS, CDR2 YDEGEE. J lost 1 base, V lost 6 bases, and 9 bases had no gene match. The CDR3: CASNVGTGVITNEKLFF. Written as DNA, the CDR3 is TGTGCCAGCAATGTCGGGACAGGGGTCATAACTAATGAAAAACTGTTTTTT.

The chain links TRBV7-6 to TRBJ2-2; D is possibly TRBD1 or TRBD2 (6 bases each). Trimming took 8 bases from V and 4 from J, leaving 17 bases between them. Germline loops: CDR1 SGHVS, CDR2 FNYEAQ. The CDR3 runs 15 residues. The CDR3 nucleotides are TGTGCCAGCCGCGGGACGGGGGCCAGCACCGGGGAGCTGTTTTTT. As protein: CASRGTGASTGELFF. Complete variable domain (other parts from reference TRBV7-6 and TRBJ2-2): GAGVSQSPRYKVTKRGQDVALRCDPISGHVSLYWYRQALGQGPEFLTYFNYEAQQDKSGLPNDRFSAERPEGSISTLTIQRTEQRDSAMYRCASRGTGASTGELFFGEGSRLTVL.